The rows below give T cell receptor beta chains drawn from one sample of a study of T cell repertoires in cytomegalovirus infection. Via MiXCR, TCRdb re-called the reads, giving one row per CDR3 protein. The sample has just over 300,000 distinct CDR3 sequences; around a sixth are singletons. Sequenced material: PBMCs. All receptors derive from a human donor in good health (CMV status not recorded). Some clones in this sample may be carry-over from other donors' samples. Each CDR3 is given with its conserved first and last residue. A D gene is named only where the DNA matches it firmly. Not every row has a clone size; where given, it reads once, few, many or a size class.

j_gene: TRBJ1-6
abundance: few
d_gene: TRBD1
v_gene: TRBV27
CDR3nt: TGTGCCAGCAGTTTAAATGGGGGGACAGGGAATTCACCCCTCCACTTT
CDR3aa: CASSLNGGTGNSPLHF

j_gene: TRBJ1-2
abundance: many
d_gene: -
v_gene: TRBV12-3/TRBV12-4
CDR3nt: TGTGCCAGCAGTTTAGACTCAGTCTATGGCTACACCTTC
CDR3aa: CASSLDSVYGYTF

j_gene: TRBJ1-1
abundance: -
d_gene: TRBD1
v_gene: TRBV20-1
CDR3nt: TGCAGTGCTAGGAACAGGGGGGGCACTGAAGCTTTCTTT
CDR3aa: CSARNRGGTEAFF

j_gene: TRBJ2-7
abundance: -
d_gene: -
v_gene: TRBV7-2
CDR3nt: TGTGCCAGCAGCCAGCAGGGGACGTCGACCTACGAGCAGTACTTC
CDR3aa: CASSQQGTSTYEQYF

j_gene: TRBJ1-1
abundance: many
d_gene: -
v_gene: TRBV11-2
CDR3nt: TGTGCCAGCAGCTTATATAGATCGGGGACTGAAGCTTTCTTT
CDR3aa: CASSLYRSGTEAFF

j_gene: TRBJ1-1
abundance: many
d_gene: -
v_gene: TRBV9
CDR3nt: TGTGCCAGCAGCGTAAGCCGGAACACTGAAGCTTTCTTT
CDR3aa: CASSVSRNTEAFF

j_gene: TRBJ2-5
abundance: -
d_gene: -
v_gene: TRBV27
CDR3nt: TGTGCCAGCAGTTTATGGGGGCCCGGAGGAAAGGAGACCCAGTACTTC
CDR3aa: CASSLWGPGGKETQYF

j_gene: TRBJ2-7
abundance: many
d_gene: TRBD2
v_gene: TRBV20-1
CDR3nt: TGCAGTGCTCCCCAGGGAGGGATCTACGAGCAGTACTTC
CDR3aa: CSAPQGGIYEQYF

j_gene: TRBJ1-1
abundance: many
d_gene: TRBD1
v_gene: TRBV11-1
CDR3nt: TGTGCCAGCAGCTTAACCGATATTGACAGGGACACTGAAGCTTTCTTT
CDR3aa: CASSLTDIDRDTEAFF

j_gene: TRBJ1-2
abundance: many
d_gene: -
v_gene: TRBV7-2
CDR3nt: TGTGCCAGCAGCTTTGATGGGGATGGCTACACCTTC
CDR3aa: CASSFDGDGYTF

j_gene: TRBJ1-6
abundance: many
d_gene: -
v_gene: TRBV7-2
CDR3nt: TGTGCCAGCAGCCTTCAGATCCAGCGGGGAAATTCACCCCTCCACTTT
CDR3aa: CASSLQIQRGNSPLHF

j_gene: TRBJ2-1
abundance: -
d_gene: TRBD1
v_gene: TRBV11-2
CDR3nt: TGTGCCAGCAGAAAACCGGGACAGGGGAGGCTCTACAATGAGCAGTTCTTC
CDR3aa: CASRKPGQGRLYNEQFF

j_gene: TRBJ2-3
abundance: many
d_gene: -
v_gene: TRBV7-8
CDR3nt: TGTGCCAGCAGCTTAAATCCGACAGATACGCAGTATTTT
CDR3aa: CASSLNPTDTQYF

j_gene: TRBJ1-1
abundance: few
d_gene: -
v_gene: TRBV5-1
CDR3nt: TGCGCCAGCAGTCGGGTGGCTGGGGGCACTGAAGCTTTCTTT
CDR3aa: CASSRVAGGTEAFF

j_gene: TRBJ1-1
abundance: few
d_gene: TRBD1
v_gene: TRBV7-9
CDR3nt: TGTGCCAGCAGCTCAAGGACAGGGGACACTGAAGCTTTCTTT
CDR3aa: CASSSRTGDTEAFF

j_gene: TRBJ1-1
abundance: many
d_gene: -
v_gene: TRBV27
CDR3nt: TGTGCCAGCAGTCTGGACAGTCCCGTGAGGGTGAACACTGAAGCTTTCTTT
CDR3aa: CASSLDSPVRVNTEAFF

j_gene: TRBJ2-5
abundance: -
d_gene: -
v_gene: TRBV27
CDR3nt: TGTGCCAGCAGTCCGGGACACCTTAGAGAGACCCAGTACTTC
CDR3aa: CASSPGHLRETQYF

j_gene: TRBJ2-5
abundance: many
d_gene: -
v_gene: TRBV12-3/TRBV12-4
CDR3nt: TGTGCCAGCAGTTTAGCGCTTGTCAGCCAAGAGACCCAGTACTTC
CDR3aa: CASSLALVSQETQYF

j_gene: TRBJ2-1
abundance: few
d_gene: TRBD2
v_gene: TRBV20-1
CDR3nt: TGCAGTGCTAGCAATAGGGGGACTAGCGGGATCTCCTACAATGAGCAGTTCTTC
CDR3aa: CSASNRGTSGISYNEQFF

j_gene: TRBJ2-5
abundance: once
d_gene: -
v_gene: TRBV20-1
CDR3nt: TGCAGTGTTGTTTCCCAAGAGACCCAGTACTTC
CDR3aa: CSVVSQETQYF

j_gene: TRBJ2-2
abundance: many
d_gene: TRBD1
v_gene: TRBV7-2
CDR3nt: TGTGCCAGCACAAAACCGGGACAGGGTAACGCCGGGGAGCTGTTTTTT
CDR3aa: CASTKPGQGNAGELFF

j_gene: TRBJ1-1
abundance: -
d_gene: -
v_gene: TRBV5-4
CDR3nt: TGTGCCAGCAGCCCCCCCGCGGGCACTGAAGCTTTCTTT
CDR3aa: CASSPPAGTEAFF

j_gene: TRBJ2-7
abundance: -
d_gene: TRBD2
v_gene: TRBV20-1
CDR3nt: TGCAGTGCTAGGGGCGGGGGAGACTACGAGCAGTACTTC
CDR3aa: CSARGGGDYEQYF

j_gene: TRBJ2-5
abundance: -
d_gene: TRBD1
v_gene: TRBV20-1
CDR3nt: TGCAGTGCTAGAGATTTTTCGGCAGGGGGTCCCCACCAAGAGACCCAGTACTTC
CDR3aa: CSARDFSAGGPHQETQYF

j_gene: TRBJ2-7
abundance: -
d_gene: -
v_gene: TRBV20-1
CDR3nt: TGCAGTGCGACCGCTCGGCGGTCCCGTGCCTACGAGCAGTACTTC
CDR3aa: CSATARRSRAYEQYF

j_gene: TRBJ2-3
abundance: -
d_gene: -
v_gene: TRBV7-6
CDR3nt: TGTGCCAGCAGCTTATTCAGAGCGCCTAGCACAGATACGCAGTATTTT
CDR3aa: CASSLFRAPSTDTQYF

j_gene: TRBJ2-2
abundance: -
d_gene: -
v_gene: TRBV7-9
CDR3nt: TGTGCCAGCAGCCCCGCGGTTCGGTCGAACACCGGGGAGCTGTTTTTT
CDR3aa: CASSPAVRSNTGELFF

j_gene: TRBJ1-2
abundance: few
d_gene: TRBD1
v_gene: TRBV18
CDR3nt: TGTGCCAGCTCAACGGGACAGGACTATGGCTACACCTTC
CDR3aa: CASSTGQDYGYTF

j_gene: TRBJ2-7
abundance: -
d_gene: -
v_gene: TRBV6-6
CDR3nt: TGTGCCAGCAGCGAGGGAAATGAGGACTACGAGCAGTACTTC
CDR3aa: CASSEGNEDYEQYF

j_gene: TRBJ1-2
abundance: few
d_gene: -
v_gene: TRBV28
CDR3nt: TGTGCCAGCAGTTCCGAATGGACCGCAGTAGTCTATGGCTACACCTTC
CDR3aa: CASSSEWTAVVYGYTF

j_gene: TRBJ1-1
abundance: few
d_gene: -
v_gene: TRBV19
CDR3nt: TGTGCCAGTAGTATAGATCTGAACACTGAAGCTTTCTTT
CDR3aa: CASSIDLNTEAFF

j_gene: TRBJ1-4
abundance: many
d_gene: -
v_gene: TRBV6-1
CDR3nt: TGTGCCAGCAAATTCAGGGAGGGTAGTGGTAATGAAAAACTGTTTTTT
CDR3aa: CASKFREGSGNEKLFF

j_gene: TRBJ2-7
abundance: -
d_gene: -
v_gene: TRBV20-1
CDR3nt: TGCAGTGCTAACTTAGGCAGCTCCTACGAGCAGTACTTC
CDR3aa: CSANLGSSYEQYF

j_gene: TRBJ2-3
abundance: -
d_gene: TRBD2
v_gene: TRBV4-1
CDR3nt: TGCGCCAGCAGCCAACCTGGGGGGGCAGATACGCAGTATTTT
CDR3aa: CASSQPGGADTQYF

j_gene: TRBJ2-3
abundance: many
d_gene: TRBD2
v_gene: TRBV11-1
CDR3nt: TGTGCCAGTAGAGTAGCGGGGGCCGGAGGTACGCAGTATTTT
CDR3aa: CASRVAGAGGTQYF

j_gene: TRBJ2-2
abundance: -
d_gene: -
v_gene: TRBV20-1
CDR3nt: TGCAGTGCTTTCCCAGCAGGGGGGGCCGGGGAGCTGTTTTTT
CDR3aa: CSAFPAGGAGELFF

j_gene: TRBJ2-1
abundance: many
d_gene: TRBD2
v_gene: TRBV6-1
CDR3nt: TGTGCCAGCAGGGAACCGGGACTAGCGGGGGGGCACAATGAGCAGTTCTTC
CDR3aa: CASREPGLAGGHNEQFF

j_gene: TRBJ2-5
abundance: many
d_gene: TRBD2
v_gene: TRBV7-2
CDR3nt: TGTGCCAGCAGCGCCACGGGGCGGGGGAGCCTCCGGGAGACCCAGTACTTC
CDR3aa: CASSATGRGSLRETQYF

j_gene: TRBJ2-3
abundance: -
d_gene: TRBD1
v_gene: TRBV10-3
CDR3nt: TGTGCCATCAGCGACAGGGGTCTCACAGATACGCAGTATTTT
CDR3aa: CAISDRGLTDTQYF

j_gene: TRBJ2-7
abundance: few
d_gene: -
v_gene: TRBV7-9
CDR3nt: TGTGCCAGCAGCTTAAGAGATTACGAGCAGTACTTC
CDR3aa: CASSLRDYEQYF

j_gene: TRBJ1-2
abundance: few
d_gene: -
v_gene: TRBV7-9
CDR3nt: TGTGCCAGCAGCTTAGGACCGCGGGGTGGCTACACCTTC
CDR3aa: CASSLGPRGGYTF

j_gene: TRBJ2-1
abundance: many
d_gene: -
v_gene: TRBV7-2
CDR3nt: TGTGCCAGCAGCTCCTACCCCGGGACGCAAGACAATGAGCAGTTCTTC
CDR3aa: CASSSYPGTQDNEQFF

j_gene: TRBJ2-5
abundance: -
d_gene: TRBD1
v_gene: TRBV18
CDR3nt: TGTGCCAGCTCACCAGTCGGGACAGGGGAGACCCAGTACTTC
CDR3aa: CASSPVGTGETQYF

j_gene: TRBJ2-3
abundance: few
d_gene: -
v_gene: TRBV7-8
CDR3nt: TGTGCCAGCAGCTTTTGGACCACAGGGATGAGCACAGATACGCAGTATTTT
CDR3aa: CASSFWTTGMSTDTQYF

j_gene: TRBJ1-6
abundance: -
d_gene: -
v_gene: TRBV5-1
CDR3nt: TGCGCCAGCAGCTTGGAGGGGGACATAGCACCCCTCCACTTT
CDR3aa: CASSLEGDIAPLHF

j_gene: TRBJ2-3
abundance: few
d_gene: TRBD2
v_gene: TRBV5-4
CDR3nt: TGTGCCAGCGCCCTCTCTCTAACTAGCGGAAGCACAGATACGCAGTATTTT
CDR3aa: CASALSLTSGSTDTQYF

j_gene: TRBJ1-1
abundance: many
d_gene: -
v_gene: TRBV7-2
CDR3nt: TGTGCCAGCAGCTTGATGGGGGGGGGGTATCCAACTGAAGCTTTCTTT
CDR3aa: CASSLMGGGYPTEAFF

j_gene: TRBJ2-4
abundance: few
d_gene: TRBD1
v_gene: TRBV7-2
CDR3nt: TGTGCCAGCAGCTTAGTCGGGGACAGGGGAAACATTCAGTACTTC
CDR3aa: CASSLVGDRGNIQYF

j_gene: TRBJ2-3
abundance: -
d_gene: TRBD2
v_gene: TRBV29-1
CDR3nt: TGCAGCGTTGAAGGTCAGGGACTAGCGGGAACTGCAACAGATACGCAGTATTTT
CDR3aa: CSVEGQGLAGTATDTQYF

j_gene: TRBJ2-7
abundance: many
d_gene: -
v_gene: TRBV7-9
CDR3nt: TGTGCCAGCAGCCTCATAAGGACAGCCCTAAGCTCCTACGAGCAGTACTTC
CDR3aa: CASSLIRTALSSYEQYF

j_gene: TRBJ1-4
abundance: few
d_gene: -
v_gene: TRBV9
CDR3nt: TGTGCCAGCAGCCCCTGGGAAGGGGTAAATGAAAAACTGTTTTTT
CDR3aa: CASSPWEGVNEKLFF